These T cell receptor beta chains were read from a single sample in a study of T cell responses to AZD1222 COVID-19 vaccine. Generated by immunoSEQ multiplex PCR, the TCRdb table keeps only in-frame clones and is missing some. The sample includes tens of thousands of clones, roughly 82% seen only once; the top ten take 20%. The sample was peripheral blood, taken on day 0 of AZD1222 vaccination. The receptors shown here come from an adult in good health. The CDR3 runs from the conserved cysteine through the conserved F or W. D genes are given only for firm matches. Size is omitted from some rows. Given values are once, few, many or a class for expanded clones.

d_gene: -
j_gene: TRBJ2-3
v_gene: TRBV7-2
abundance: -
CDR3nt: TGTGCCAGCAGCCAGGGGTGGTCCACAGATACGCAGTATTTT
CDR3aa: CASSQGWSTDTQYF

d_gene: TRBD1
j_gene: TRBJ1-1
v_gene: TRBV9
abundance: once
CDR3nt: TGTGCCAGCAGCTCAGGGGGGAACACTGAAGCTTTCTTT
CDR3aa: CASSSGGNTEAFF

d_gene: -
j_gene: TRBJ1-1
v_gene: TRBV11-2
abundance: -
CDR3nt: TGTGCCAGCAGCTACCATCGGACGGATGAAGCTTTCTTT
CDR3aa: CASSYHRTDEAFF

d_gene: -
j_gene: TRBJ1-1
v_gene: TRBV7-3
abundance: -
CDR3nt: TGTGCCAGCAGCTTATCCGGGACGGTGAACACTGAAGCTTTCTTT
CDR3aa: CASSLSGTVNTEAFF

d_gene: -
j_gene: TRBJ1-6
v_gene: TRBV6-6
abundance: -
CDR3nt: TGTGCCAGCAGTTACGTTGAAAGGGGGTATTCACCCCTCCACTTT
CDR3aa: CASSYVERGYSPLHF

d_gene: -
j_gene: TRBJ2-5
v_gene: TRBV28
abundance: -
CDR3nt: TGTGCCAGCAGCCTCGGGTCGGAGACCCAGTACTTC
CDR3aa: CASSLGSETQYF

d_gene: -
j_gene: TRBJ2-2
v_gene: TRBV11-2
abundance: few
CDR3nt: TGTGCCAGCAGCTTTAGGCCCGGGGAGCTGTTTTTT
CDR3aa: CASSFRPGELFF

d_gene: -
j_gene: TRBJ1-2
v_gene: TRBV6-2/TRBV6-3
abundance: -
CDR3nt: TGTGCCAGCAGTTACTTGGCCTATGGCTACACCTTC
CDR3aa: CASSYLAYGYTF

d_gene: -
j_gene: TRBJ1-6
v_gene: TRBV29-1
abundance: large
CDR3nt: TGCAGCGTTCAGACGAGAGAAGCTTCACCCCTCCACTTT
CDR3aa: CSVQTREASPLHF

d_gene: TRBD2
j_gene: TRBJ2-1
v_gene: TRBV7-2
abundance: -
CDR3nt: TGTGCCAGCAGCTTAGTTAGGACTAGCGGGAGTGACGATGAGCAGTTCTTC
CDR3aa: CASSLVRTSGSDDEQFF

d_gene: -
j_gene: TRBJ2-5
v_gene: TRBV5-6
abundance: -
CDR3nt: TGTGCCAGCAGCCGACTGAGCGCGGGGTTTGGGGAGACCCAGTACTTC
CDR3aa: CASSRLSAGFGETQYF

d_gene: -
j_gene: TRBJ1-3
v_gene: TRBV11-2
abundance: -
CDR3nt: TGTGCCAGCAGCTTAGGTTGGGGGTCTGGAAACACCATATATTTT
CDR3aa: CASSLGWGSGNTIYF

d_gene: TRBD2
j_gene: TRBJ2-1
v_gene: TRBV11-2
abundance: -
CDR3nt: TGTGCCAGCAGCCAAGGGACTAGCGGGAGGGGGCAGTTCTTC
CDR3aa: CASSQGTSGRGQFF

d_gene: -
j_gene: TRBJ2-3
v_gene: TRBV5-1
abundance: -
CDR3nt: TGCGCCAGCAGCTCCGGGACTGTGGGAGATACGCAGTATTTT
CDR3aa: CASSSGTVGDTQYF

d_gene: -
j_gene: TRBJ1-6
v_gene: TRBV6-5
abundance: -
CDR3nt: TGTGCCAGCAGGCAAAATTCACCCCTCCACTTT
CDR3aa: CASRQNSPLHF

d_gene: -
j_gene: TRBJ1-2
v_gene: TRBV5-1
abundance: few
CDR3nt: TGCGCCAGCACCCGCTCCGGGTCCCACTATGGCTACACCTTC
CDR3aa: CASTRSGSHYGYTF

d_gene: TRBD2
j_gene: TRBJ2-5
v_gene: TRBV7-9
abundance: once
CDR3nt: TGTGCCAGCAGCTTATCGTCTAGCGGGTGGGGGACCCAGTACTTC
CDR3aa: CASSLSSSGWGTQYF

d_gene: -
j_gene: TRBJ1-5
v_gene: TRBV6-5
abundance: -
CDR3nt: TGTGCCAGCAGTAGGGTTAGGGATCAGCCCCAGCATTTT
CDR3aa: CASSRVRDQPQHF

d_gene: -
j_gene: TRBJ2-1
v_gene: TRBV10-3
abundance: -
CDR3nt: TGTGCCGTGCAAGGGGGTTTTAATGAGCAGTTCTTC
CDR3aa: CAVQGGFNEQFF

d_gene: -
j_gene: TRBJ2-2
v_gene: TRBV2
abundance: -
CDR3nt: TGTGCCAGCAGACCTACTGGGGGGCTGAACACCGGGGAGCTGTTTTTT
CDR3aa: CASRPTGGLNTGELFF

d_gene: -
j_gene: TRBJ1-1
v_gene: TRBV12-3/TRBV12-4
abundance: -
CDR3nt: TGTGCCAGCAGTAAATACACTGAAGCTTTCTTT
CDR3aa: CASSKYTEAFF

d_gene: -
j_gene: TRBJ1-1
v_gene: TRBV27
abundance: -
CDR3nt: TGTGCCAGCAGTTTTGGGGGGAACACTGAAGCTTTCTTT
CDR3aa: CASSFGGNTEAFF

d_gene: -
j_gene: TRBJ2-1
v_gene: TRBV2
abundance: -
CDR3nt: TGTGCCAGCAGTACACTTTTGGGCAATGAGCAGTTCTTC
CDR3aa: CASSTLLGNEQFF

d_gene: -
j_gene: TRBJ2-5
v_gene: TRBV10-3
abundance: -
CDR3nt: TGTGCCATCAGTGAGTCTTGGGGACAAGAGACCCAGTACTTC
CDR3aa: CAISESWGQETQYF